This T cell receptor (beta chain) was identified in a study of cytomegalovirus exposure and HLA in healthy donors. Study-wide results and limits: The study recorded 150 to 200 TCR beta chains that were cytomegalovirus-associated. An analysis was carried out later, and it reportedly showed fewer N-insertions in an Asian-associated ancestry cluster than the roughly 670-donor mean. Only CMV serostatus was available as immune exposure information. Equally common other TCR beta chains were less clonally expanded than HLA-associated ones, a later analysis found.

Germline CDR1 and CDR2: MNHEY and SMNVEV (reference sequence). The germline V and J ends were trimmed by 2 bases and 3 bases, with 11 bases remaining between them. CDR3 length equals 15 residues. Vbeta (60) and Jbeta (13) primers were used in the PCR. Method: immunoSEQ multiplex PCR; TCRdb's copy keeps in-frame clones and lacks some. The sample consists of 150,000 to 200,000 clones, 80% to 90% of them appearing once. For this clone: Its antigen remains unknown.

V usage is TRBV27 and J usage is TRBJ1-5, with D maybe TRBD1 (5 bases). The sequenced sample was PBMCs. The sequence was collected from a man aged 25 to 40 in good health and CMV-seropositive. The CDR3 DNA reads TGTGCCAGCAGTTTAGACAGCCCCCTCAATCAGCCCCAGCATTTT. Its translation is CASSLDSPLNQPQHF.